This T cell receptor (beta chain) stems from a study of sequential checkpoint blockade in melanoma. The length of the CDR3 is 15 residues. Germline CDR1 reads MNHNS; CDR2 reads SASEGT. Losses at the gene ends were 6 bases for V and 0 bases for J; bases not matched to a gene: 5. Treatment in this sample: randomized to nivolumab then ipilimumab (arm A) or the reverse (arm B). This clone ranks as medium-sized. The assay was immunoSEQ multiplex PCR, and TCRdb's table has in-frame clones only and misses some. Among 14,000 or so clones listed, around 48% were seen once. The material was CD8+ T cells sorted from blood (inferred from file names), obtained from a patient given nivolumab and ipilimumab in sequence. V usage is TRBV6-1 and J usage is TRBJ1-5; 7 bases match TRBD1. The TCR was taken from a human donor with melanoma. The CDR3 loop reads CASRRQGYSNQPQHF. CDR3 bases: TGTGCCAGCAGGCGACAGGGTTATAGCAATCAGCCCCAGCATTTT.